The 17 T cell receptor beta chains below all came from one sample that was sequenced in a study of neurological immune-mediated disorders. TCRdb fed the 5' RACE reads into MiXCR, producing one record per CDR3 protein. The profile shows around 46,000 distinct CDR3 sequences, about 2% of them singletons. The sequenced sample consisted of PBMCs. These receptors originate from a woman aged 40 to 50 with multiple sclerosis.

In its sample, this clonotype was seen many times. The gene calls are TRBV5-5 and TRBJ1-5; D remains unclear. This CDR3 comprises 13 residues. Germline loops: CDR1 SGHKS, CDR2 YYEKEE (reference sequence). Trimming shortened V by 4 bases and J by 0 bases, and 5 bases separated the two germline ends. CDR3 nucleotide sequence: TGTGCCAGCAGCCCGCTTAGCAATCAGCCCCAGCATTTT. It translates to CASSPLSNQPQHF.

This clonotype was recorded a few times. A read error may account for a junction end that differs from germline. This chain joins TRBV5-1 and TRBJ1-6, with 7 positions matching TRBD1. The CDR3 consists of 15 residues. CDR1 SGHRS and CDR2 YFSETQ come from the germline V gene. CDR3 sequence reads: CASSSTGTANSPLHF. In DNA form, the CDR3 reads TGCGCCAGCAGCTCCACCGGGACAGCGAATTCACCCCTACACTTT.

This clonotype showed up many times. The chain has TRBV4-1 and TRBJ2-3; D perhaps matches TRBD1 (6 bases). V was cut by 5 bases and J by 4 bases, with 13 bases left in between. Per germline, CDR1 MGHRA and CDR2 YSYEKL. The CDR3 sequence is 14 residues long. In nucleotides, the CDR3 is TGCGCCAGCAGCGGGCAGGGGAAGGCAGATACGCAGTATTTT. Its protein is CASSGQGKADTQYF.

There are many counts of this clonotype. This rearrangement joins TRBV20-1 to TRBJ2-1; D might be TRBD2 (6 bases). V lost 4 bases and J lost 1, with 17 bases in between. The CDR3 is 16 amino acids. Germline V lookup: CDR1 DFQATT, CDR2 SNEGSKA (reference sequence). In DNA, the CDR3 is TGCAGTGCTATTCGTGCGGGGTTACAATCCTACAATGAGCAGTTCTTC. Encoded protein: CSAIRAGLQSYNEQFF.

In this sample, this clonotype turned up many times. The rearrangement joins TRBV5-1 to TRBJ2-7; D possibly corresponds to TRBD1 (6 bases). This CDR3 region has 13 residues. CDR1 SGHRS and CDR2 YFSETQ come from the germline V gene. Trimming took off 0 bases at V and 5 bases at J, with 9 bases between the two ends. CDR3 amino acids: CASSLVQGDEQYF. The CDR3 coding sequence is TGCGCCAGCAGCTTGGTACAGGGTGACGAGCAGTACTTC.

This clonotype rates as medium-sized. In DNA, the CDR3 is TGTGCCACCAGGCAGGATACTCGCAATGAGCAGTTCTTC. This encodes CATRQDTRNEQFF. The chain combines TRBV15 with TRBJ2-1; D call uncertain. The CDR3 is made up of 13 amino acids. CDR1 is LNHNV, CDR2 YYDKDF, per germline (reference sequence). With 6 bases removed from V and 6 bases from J, the gap between germline ends came to 12 bases.

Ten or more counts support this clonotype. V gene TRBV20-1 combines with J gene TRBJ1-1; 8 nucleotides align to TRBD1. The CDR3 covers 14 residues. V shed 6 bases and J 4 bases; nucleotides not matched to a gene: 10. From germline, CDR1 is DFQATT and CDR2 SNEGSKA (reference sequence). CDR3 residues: CSAVTGGKRTEAFF. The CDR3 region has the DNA TGCAGTGCAGTAACAGGGGGGAAGCGCACTGAAGCTTTCTTT.

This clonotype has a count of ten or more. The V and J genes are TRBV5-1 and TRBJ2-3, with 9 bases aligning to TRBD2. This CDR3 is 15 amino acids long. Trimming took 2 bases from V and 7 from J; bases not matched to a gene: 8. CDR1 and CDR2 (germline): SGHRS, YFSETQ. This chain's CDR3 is CASSLQAGGTNTQYF. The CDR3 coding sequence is TGCGCCAGCAGCTTACAAGCGGGGGGAACCAATACGCAGTATTTT. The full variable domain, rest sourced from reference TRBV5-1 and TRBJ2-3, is KAGVTQTPRYLIKTRGQQVTLSCSPISGHRSVSWYQQTPGQGLQFLFEYFSETQRNKGNFPGRFSGRQFSNSRSEMNVSTLELGDSALYLCASSLQAGGTNTQYFGPGTRLTVL.

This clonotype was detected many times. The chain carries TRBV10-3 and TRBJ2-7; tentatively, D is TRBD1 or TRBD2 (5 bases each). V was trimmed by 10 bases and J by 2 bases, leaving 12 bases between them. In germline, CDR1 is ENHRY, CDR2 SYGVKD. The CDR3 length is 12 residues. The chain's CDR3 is CASGTDPYEQYF. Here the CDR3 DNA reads TGTGCCAGTGGGACCGATCCCTACGAGCAGTACTTC.

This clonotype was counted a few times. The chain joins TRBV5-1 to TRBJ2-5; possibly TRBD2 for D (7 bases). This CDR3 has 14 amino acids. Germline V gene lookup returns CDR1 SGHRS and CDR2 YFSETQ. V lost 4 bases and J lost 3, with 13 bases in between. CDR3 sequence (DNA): TGCGCCAGCAGCGGGGGGGCCCCGAAAGAGACCCAGTACTTC. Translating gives CASSGGAPKETQYF.

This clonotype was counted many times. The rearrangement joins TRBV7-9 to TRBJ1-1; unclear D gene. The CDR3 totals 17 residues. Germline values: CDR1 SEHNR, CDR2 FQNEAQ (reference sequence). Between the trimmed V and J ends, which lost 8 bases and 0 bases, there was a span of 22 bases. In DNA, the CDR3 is TGTGCCAGCGGGATCGGGCGGACGCCCTTAATGAACACTGAAGCTTTCTTT. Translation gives CASGIGRTPLMNTEAFF.

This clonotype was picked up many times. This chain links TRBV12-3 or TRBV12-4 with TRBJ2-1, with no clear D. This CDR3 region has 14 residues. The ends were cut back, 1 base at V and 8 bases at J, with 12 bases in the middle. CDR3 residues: CASSLGAVKDEQFF. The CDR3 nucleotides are TGTGCCAGCAGTTTAGGTGCGGTTAAGGATGAGCAGTTCTTC.

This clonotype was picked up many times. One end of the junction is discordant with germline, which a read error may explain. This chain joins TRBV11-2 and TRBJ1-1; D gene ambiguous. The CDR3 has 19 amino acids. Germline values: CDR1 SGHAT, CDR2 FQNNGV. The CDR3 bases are TGTGCCAACAGCTTAGATCTAAGCCCCGGACGTTCCATGAACACTGAAGCTTTCTTT. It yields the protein CANSLDLSPGRSMNTEAFF.

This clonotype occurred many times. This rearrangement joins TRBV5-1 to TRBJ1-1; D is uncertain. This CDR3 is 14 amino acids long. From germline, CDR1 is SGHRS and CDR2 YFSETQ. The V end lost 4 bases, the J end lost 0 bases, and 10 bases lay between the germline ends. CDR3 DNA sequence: TGCGCCAGCAGCCCCGGACCCATGAACACTGAAGCTTTCTTT. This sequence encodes CASSPGPMNTEAFF.

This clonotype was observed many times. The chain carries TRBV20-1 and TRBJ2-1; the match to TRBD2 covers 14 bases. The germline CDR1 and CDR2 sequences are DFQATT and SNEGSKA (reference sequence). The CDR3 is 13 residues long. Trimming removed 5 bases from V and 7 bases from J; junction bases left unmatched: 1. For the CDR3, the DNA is TGCAGTGCTCGGACTAGCGGGAGGAATGAGCAGTTCTTC. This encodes CSARTSGRNEQFF.

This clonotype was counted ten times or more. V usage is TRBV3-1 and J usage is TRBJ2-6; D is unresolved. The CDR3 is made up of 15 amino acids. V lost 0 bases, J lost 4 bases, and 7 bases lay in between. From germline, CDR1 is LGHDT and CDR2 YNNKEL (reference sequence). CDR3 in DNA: TGTGCCAGCAGCCAAGATGTATCAGGGGCCAACGTCCTGACTTTC. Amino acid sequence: CASSQDVSGANVLTF.

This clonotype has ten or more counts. The CDR3 protein is CASGRQGNGYTF. CDR3 bases: TGTGCCAGCGGTAGACAGGGGAATGGCTACACCTTC. The V gene is TRBV7-9, the J gene TRBJ1-2; 8 positions match TRBD1. The CDR3 has 12 amino acids. Trimming removed 8 bases from V and 6 bases from J; junction bases left unmatched: 5. Germline V CDR1 and CDR2: SEHNR, FQNEAQ (reference sequence).